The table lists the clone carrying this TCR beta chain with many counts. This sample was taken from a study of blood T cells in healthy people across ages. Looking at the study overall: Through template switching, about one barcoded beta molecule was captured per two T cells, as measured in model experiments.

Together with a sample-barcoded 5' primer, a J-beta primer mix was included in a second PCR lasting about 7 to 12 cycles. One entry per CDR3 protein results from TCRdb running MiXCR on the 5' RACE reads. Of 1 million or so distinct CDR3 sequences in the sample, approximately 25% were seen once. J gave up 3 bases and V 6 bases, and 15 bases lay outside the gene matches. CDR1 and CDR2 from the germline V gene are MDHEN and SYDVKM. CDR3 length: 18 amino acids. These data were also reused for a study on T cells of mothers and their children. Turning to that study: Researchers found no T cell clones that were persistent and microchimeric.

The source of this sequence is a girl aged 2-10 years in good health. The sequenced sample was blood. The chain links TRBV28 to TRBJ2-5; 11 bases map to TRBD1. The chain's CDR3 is CASRTNVRPGQGEETQYF. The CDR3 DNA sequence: TGTGCCAGCAGAACGAATGTGCGTCCGGGACAGGGGGAAGAGACCCAGTACTTC.